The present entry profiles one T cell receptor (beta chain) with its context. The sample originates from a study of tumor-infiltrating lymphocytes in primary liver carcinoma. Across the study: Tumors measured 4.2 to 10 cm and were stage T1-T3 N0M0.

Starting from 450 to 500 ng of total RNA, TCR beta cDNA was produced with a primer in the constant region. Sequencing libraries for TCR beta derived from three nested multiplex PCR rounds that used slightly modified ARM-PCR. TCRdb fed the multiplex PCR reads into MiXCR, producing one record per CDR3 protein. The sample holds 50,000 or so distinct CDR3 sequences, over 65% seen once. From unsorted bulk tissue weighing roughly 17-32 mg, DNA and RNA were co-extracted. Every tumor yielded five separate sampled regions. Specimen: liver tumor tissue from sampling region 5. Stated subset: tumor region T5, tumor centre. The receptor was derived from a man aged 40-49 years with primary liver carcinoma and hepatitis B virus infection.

Here the CDR3 reads CASSSWESSVGDRTDTQYF. The CDR3 DNA is TGTGCCAGCAGCTCTTGGGAAAGCTCTGTTGGAGACCGCACAGATACGCAGTATTTT. The chain links TRBV11-1 to TRBJ2-3, with D unresolved. Germline V lookup: CDR1 SGHAT, CDR2 FQDESV (reference sequence). This CDR3 region has 19 residues. Trimming shortened V by 4 bases and J by 1 base, and 24 bases separated the two germline ends.